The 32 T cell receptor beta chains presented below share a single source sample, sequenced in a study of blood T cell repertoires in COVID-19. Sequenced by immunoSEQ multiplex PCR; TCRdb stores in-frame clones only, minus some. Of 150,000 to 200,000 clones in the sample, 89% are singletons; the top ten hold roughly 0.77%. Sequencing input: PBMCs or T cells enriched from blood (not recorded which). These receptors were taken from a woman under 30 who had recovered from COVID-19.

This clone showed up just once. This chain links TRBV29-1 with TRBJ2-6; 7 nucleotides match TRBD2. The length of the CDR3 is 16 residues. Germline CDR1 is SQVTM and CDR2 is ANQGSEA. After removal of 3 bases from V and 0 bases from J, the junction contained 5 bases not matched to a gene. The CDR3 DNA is TGCAGCGTTGAGGGAGGGATCGGCTCTGGGGCCAACGTCCTGACTTTC. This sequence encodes CSVEGGIGSGANVLTF.

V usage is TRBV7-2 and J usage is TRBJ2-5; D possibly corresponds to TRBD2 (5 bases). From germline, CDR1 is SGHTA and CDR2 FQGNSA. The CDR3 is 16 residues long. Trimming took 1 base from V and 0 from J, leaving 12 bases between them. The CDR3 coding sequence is TGTGCCAGCAGCTTAGTGCGGGTTGCGTACCAAGAGACCCAGTACTTC. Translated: CASSLVRVAYQETQYF.

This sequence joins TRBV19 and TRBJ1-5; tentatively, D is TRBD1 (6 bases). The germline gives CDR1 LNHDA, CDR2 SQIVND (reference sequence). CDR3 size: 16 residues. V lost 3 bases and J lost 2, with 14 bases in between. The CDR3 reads CASSIQGMGGNQPQHF. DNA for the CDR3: TGTGCCAGTAGTATTCAGGGGATGGGGGGCAATCAGCCCCAGCATTTT.

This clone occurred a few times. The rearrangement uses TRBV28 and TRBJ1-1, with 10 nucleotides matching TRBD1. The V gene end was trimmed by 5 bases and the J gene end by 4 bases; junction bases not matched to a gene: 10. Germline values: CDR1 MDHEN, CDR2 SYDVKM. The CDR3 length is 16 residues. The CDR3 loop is CASSIVDRGGTTEAFF. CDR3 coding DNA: TGTGCCAGCAGTATTGTGGACAGGGGGGGGACCACTGAAGCTTTCTTT. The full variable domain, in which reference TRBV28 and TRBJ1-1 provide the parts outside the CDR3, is DVKVTQSSRYLVKRTGEKVFLECVQDMDHENMFWYRQDPGLGLRLIYFSYDVKMKEKGDIPEGYSVSREKKERFSLILESASTNQTSMYLCASSIVDRGGTTEAFFGQGTRLTVV.

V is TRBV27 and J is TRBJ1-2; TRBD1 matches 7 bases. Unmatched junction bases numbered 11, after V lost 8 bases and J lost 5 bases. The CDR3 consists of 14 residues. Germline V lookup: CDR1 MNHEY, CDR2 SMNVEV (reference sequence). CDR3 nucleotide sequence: TGTGCCAGCCGGGACAGTTATGGTTTTTATGGCTACACCTTC. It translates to CASRDSYGFYGYTF.

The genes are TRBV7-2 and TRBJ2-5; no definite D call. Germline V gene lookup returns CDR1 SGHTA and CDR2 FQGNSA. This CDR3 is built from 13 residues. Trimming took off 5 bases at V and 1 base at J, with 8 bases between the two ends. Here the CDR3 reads CASSRLRQETQYF. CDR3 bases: TGTGCCAGCAGCAGACTGCGCCAAGAGACCCAGTACTTC.

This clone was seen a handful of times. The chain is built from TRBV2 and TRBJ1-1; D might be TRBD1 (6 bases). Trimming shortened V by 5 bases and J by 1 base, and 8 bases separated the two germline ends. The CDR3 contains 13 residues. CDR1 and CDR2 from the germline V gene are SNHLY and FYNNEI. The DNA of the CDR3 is TGTGCCAGCAGTCCACAGGGGAACACTGAAGCTTTCTTT. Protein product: CASSPQGNTEAFF.

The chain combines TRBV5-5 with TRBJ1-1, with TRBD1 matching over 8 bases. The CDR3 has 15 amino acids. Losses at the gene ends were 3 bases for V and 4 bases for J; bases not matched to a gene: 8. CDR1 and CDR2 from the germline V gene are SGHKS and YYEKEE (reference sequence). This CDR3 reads CASSSMDRVVTEAFF. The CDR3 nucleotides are TGTGCCAGCAGCTCCATGGACAGGGTAGTCACTGAAGCTTTCTTT. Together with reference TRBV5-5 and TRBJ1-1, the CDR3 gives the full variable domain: DAGVTQSPTHLIKTRGQQVTLRCSPISGHKSVSWYQQVLGQGPQFIFQYYEKEERGRGNFPDRFSARQFPNYSSELNVNALLLGDSALYLCASSSMDRVVTEAFFGQGTRLTVV.

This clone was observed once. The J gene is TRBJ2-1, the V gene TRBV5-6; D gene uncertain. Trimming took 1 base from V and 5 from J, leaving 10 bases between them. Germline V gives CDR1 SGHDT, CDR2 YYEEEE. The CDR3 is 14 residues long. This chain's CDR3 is CASSLYSIDNEQFF. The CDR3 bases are TGTGCCAGCAGCTTGTATAGCATAGACAATGAGCAGTTCTTC.

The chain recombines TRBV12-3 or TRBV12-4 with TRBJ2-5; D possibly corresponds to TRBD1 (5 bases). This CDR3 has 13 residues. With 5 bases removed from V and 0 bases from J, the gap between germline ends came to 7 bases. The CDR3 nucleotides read TGTGCCAGCAGTCGACAGAACCAAGAGACCCAGTACTTC. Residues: CASSRQNQETQYF.

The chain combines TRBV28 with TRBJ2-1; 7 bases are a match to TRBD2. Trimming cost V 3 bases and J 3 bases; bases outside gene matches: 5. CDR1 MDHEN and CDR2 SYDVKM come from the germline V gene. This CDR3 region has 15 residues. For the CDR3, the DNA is TGTGCCAGCAGTTTCAAGCGGGGCAACTACAATGAGCAGTTCTTC. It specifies CASSFKRGNYNEQFF.

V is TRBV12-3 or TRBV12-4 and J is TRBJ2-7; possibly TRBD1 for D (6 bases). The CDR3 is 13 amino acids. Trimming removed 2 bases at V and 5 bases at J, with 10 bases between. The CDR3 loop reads CASSLNRVDEQYF. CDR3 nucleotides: TGTGCCAGCAGTTTAAACAGGGTCGACGAGCAGTACTTC.

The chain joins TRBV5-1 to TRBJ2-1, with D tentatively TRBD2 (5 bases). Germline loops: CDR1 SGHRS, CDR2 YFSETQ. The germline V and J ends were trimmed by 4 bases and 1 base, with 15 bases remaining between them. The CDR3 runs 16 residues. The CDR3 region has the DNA TGCGCCAGCAGCCTCAGGTTCGGAGGATCCTACAATGAGCAGTTCTTC. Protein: CASSLRFGGSYNEQFF.

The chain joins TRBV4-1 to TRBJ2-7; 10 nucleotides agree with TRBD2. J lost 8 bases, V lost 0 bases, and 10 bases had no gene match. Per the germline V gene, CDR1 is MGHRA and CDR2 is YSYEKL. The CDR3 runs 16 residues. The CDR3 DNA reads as TGCGCCAGCAGCCAAGAAGCGAGCGGGAGGGCCATCAAGCAGTACTTC. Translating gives CASSQEASGRAIKQYF.

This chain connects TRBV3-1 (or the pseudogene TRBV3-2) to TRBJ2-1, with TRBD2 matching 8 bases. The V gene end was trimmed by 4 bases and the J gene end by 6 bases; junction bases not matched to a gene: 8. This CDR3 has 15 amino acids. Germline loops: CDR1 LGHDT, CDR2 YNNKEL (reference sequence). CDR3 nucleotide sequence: TGTGCCAGCAGCCTCCCCGGGACTAGGTTCAATGAGCAGTTCTTC. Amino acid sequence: CASSLPGTRFNEQFF.

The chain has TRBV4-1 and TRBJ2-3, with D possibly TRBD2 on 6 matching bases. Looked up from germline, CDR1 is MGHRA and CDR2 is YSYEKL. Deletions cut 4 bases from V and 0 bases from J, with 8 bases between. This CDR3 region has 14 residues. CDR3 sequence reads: CASSPEGSTDTQYF. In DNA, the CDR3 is TGCGCCAGCAGCCCGGAGGGTAGCACAGATACGCAGTATTTT.

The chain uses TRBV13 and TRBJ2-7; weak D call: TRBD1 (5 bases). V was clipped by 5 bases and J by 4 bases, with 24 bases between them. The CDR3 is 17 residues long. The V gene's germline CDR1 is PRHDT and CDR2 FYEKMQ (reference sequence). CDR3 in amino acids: CASSMKPSQVGSYEQYF. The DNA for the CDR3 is TGTGCCAGCAGCATGAAACCCTCACAGGTAGGGTCTTACGAGCAGTACTTC.

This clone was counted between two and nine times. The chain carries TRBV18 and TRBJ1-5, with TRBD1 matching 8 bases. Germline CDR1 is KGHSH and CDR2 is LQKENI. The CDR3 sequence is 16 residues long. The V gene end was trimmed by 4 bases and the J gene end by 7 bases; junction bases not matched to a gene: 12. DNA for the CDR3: TGTGCCAGCTCACAAGAGACAGGGGCAATGGGCCAGCCCCAGCATTTT. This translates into CASSQETGAMGQPQHF. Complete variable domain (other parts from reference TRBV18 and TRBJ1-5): NAGVMQNPRHLVRRRGQEARLRCSPMKGHSHVYWYRQLPEEGLKFMVYLQKENIIDESGMPKERFSAEFPKEGPSILRIQQVVRGDSAAYFCASSQETGAMGQPQHFGDGTRLSIL.

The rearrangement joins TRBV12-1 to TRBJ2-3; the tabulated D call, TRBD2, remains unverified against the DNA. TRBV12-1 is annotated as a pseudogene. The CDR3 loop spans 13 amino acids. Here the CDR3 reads CASSGVSTDTQYF. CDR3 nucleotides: TGTGCCAGCTCCGGGGTAAGCACAGATACGCAGTATTTT.

This CDR3 is CAWIPVGRTDSPLHF. CDR3 nucleotides: TGTGCCTGGATTCCTGTGGGCAGAACCGATTCACCCCTCCACTTT. The chain combines TRBV30 with TRBJ1-6; D gene ambiguous. This CDR3 contains 15 residues. Per germline, CDR1 GTSNPN and CDR2 SVGIG (reference sequence). The V and J ends lost 4 bases and 8 bases respectively, with 18 bases between them.

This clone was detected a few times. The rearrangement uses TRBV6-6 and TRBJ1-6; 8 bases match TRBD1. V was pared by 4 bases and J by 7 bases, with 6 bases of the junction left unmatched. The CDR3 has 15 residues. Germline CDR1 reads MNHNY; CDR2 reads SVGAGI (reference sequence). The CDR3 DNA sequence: TGTGCCAGCAGTTTAGGACAGGGAATGAATTCACCCCTCCACTTT. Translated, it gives CASSLGQGMNSPLHF.

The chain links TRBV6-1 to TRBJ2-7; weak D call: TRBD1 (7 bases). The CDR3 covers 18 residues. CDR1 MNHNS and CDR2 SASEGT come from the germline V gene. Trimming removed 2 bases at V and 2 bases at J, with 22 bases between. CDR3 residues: CASSERPVLAGGAYEQYF. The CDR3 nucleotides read TGTGCCAGCAGTGAAAGGCCCGTACTAGCAGGGGGTGCCTACGAGCAGTACTTC.

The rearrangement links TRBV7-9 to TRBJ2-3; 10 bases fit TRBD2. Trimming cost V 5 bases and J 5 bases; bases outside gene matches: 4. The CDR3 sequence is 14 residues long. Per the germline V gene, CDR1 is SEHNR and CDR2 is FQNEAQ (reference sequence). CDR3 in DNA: TGTGCCAGCAGCCGCCCTAGCGGGGGAGATACGCAGTATTTT. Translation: CASSRPSGGDTQYF.

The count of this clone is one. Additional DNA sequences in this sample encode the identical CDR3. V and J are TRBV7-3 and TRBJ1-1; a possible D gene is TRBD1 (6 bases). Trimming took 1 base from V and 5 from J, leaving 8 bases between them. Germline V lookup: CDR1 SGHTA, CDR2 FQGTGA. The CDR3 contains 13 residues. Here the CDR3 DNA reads TGTGCCAGCAGCTTAATAGGGGGAACTGAAGCTTTCTTT. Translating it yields CASSLIGGTEAFF. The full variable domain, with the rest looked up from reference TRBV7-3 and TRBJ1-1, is GAGVSQTPSNKVTEKGKYVELRCDPISGHTALYWYRQSLGQGPEFLIYFQGTGAADDSGLPNDRFFAVRPEGSVSTLKIQRTERGDSAVYLCASSLIGGTEAFFGQGTRLTVV.

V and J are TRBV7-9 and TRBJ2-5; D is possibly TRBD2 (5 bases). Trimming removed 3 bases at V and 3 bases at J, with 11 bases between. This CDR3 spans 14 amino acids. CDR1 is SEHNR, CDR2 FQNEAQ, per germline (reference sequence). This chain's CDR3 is CASSFPTREETQYF. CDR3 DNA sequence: TGTGCCAGCAGCTTCCCTACTAGAGAAGAGACCCAGTACTTC.

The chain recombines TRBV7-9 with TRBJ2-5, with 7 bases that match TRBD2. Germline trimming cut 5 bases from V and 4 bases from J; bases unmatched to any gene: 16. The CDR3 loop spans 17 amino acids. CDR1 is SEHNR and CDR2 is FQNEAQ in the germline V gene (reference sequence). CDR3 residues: CASSPGSGGGRGETQYF. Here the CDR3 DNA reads TGTGCCAGCAGCCCGGGCAGTGGTGGAGGGAGGGGAGAGACCCAGTACTTC.

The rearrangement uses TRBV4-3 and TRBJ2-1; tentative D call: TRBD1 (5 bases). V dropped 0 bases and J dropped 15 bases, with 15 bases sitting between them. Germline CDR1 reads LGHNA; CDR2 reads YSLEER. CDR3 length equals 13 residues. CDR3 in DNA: TGCGCCAGCAGCCAAGATGTTAGGGGTTCGTTGTTCTTC. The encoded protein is CASSQDVRGSLFF.

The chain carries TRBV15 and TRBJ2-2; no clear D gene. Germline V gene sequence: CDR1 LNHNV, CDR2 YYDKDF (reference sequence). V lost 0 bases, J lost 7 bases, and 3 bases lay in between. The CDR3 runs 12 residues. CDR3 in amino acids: CATSRDHGELFF. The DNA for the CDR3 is TGTGCCACCAGCAGAGATCACGGGGAGCTGTTTTTT.

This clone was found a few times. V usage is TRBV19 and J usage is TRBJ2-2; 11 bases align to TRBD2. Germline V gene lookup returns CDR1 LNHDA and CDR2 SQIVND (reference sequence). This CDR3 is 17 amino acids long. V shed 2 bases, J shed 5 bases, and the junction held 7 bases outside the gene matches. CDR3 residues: CASSIWGTSGGTGELFF. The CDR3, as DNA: TGTGCCAGTAGTATATGGGGGACTAGCGGAGGGACCGGGGAGCTGTTTTTT.

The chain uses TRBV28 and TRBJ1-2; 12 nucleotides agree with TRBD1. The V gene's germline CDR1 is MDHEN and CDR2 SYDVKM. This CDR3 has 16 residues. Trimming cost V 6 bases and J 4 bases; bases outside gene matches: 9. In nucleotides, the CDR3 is TGTGCCAGCAGCCAACTCAGGGGACAGGGGGCCTATGGCTACACCTTC. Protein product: CASSQLRGQGAYGYTF.

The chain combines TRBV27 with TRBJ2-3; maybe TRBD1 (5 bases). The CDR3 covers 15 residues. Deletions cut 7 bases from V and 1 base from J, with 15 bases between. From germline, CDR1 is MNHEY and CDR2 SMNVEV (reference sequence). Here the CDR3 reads CASTPPGRGTDTQYF. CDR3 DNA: TGTGCCAGCACTCCACCGGGCAGGGGCACAGATACGCAGTATTTT.

CDR3 DNA sequence: TGTGCCAGCAGTGAAGCTACGGGGTCGGGAAACATTCAGTACTTC. Protein sequence: CASSEATGSGNIQYF. The chain uses TRBV2 and TRBJ2-4; possibly TRBD2 for D (5 bases). Germline CDR1 and CDR2: SNHLY and FYNNEI. The CDR3 loop spans 15 amino acids. Deletions cut 0 bases from V and 6 bases from J, with 12 bases between.